This entry lists 6 T cell receptor beta chains sequenced from one sample in a study of T cells in Graves' hyperthyroidism and ophthalmopathy. Amplification yielded TCR beta CDR3 regions, with RNA transcripts as the source. RT-PCR in the first round (using the HTBI primer set) targeted the TCR CDR3. MiXCR was run by TCRdb on the multiplex PCR reads, yielding one entry per CDR3 protein. The table records 250,000 to 350,000 distinct CDR3 sequences, about 20% of them present only once. Material for sequencing was blood. Source of these receptors: a man aged 30 to 39 with Graves' ophthalmopathy.

This sequence joins TRBV5-1 and TRBJ2-3; no clear D gene. V was pared by 4 bases and J by 4 bases, with 10 bases between. In germline, CDR1 is SGHRS, CDR2 YFSETQ. The CDR3 totals 13 residues. In nucleotides, the CDR3 is TGCGCCAGCAGCCACCCCGAAGCAGATACGCAGTATTTT. This gives the protein CASSHPEADTQYF.

The chain carries TRBV4-1 and TRBJ1-4; D is unresolved. Trimming shortened V by 1 base and J by 4 bases, and 16 bases separated the two germline ends. The CDR3 is 17 amino acids. Per germline, CDR1 MGHRA and CDR2 YSYEKL. The CDR3 DNA reads TGCGCCAGCAGCCAAGCTGAAGTGGGCAGAGTTAATGAAAAACTGTTTTTT. It specifies CASSQAEVGRVNEKLFF.

The chain employs TRBV4-2 and TRBJ1-1, with D possibly TRBD1 on 5 matching bases. The germline gives CDR1 LGHNA, CDR2 YNFKEQ. V gave up 3 bases and J gave up 0 bases, with 8 bases separating them. The CDR3 totals 14 residues. The CDR3 protein is CASSHDSMNTEAFF. CDR3 coding DNA: TGTGCCAGCAGCCACGACAGCATGAACACTGAAGCTTTCTTT.

V is TRBV5-1 and J is TRBJ1-4; 8 bases align to TRBD1. CDR1 and CDR2 from the germline V gene are SGHRS and YFSETQ. This CDR3 is 15 amino acids long. The trim removed 3 bases at V and 4 bases at J, leaving 5 bases unmatched. CDR3 coding DNA: TGCGCCAGCAGCTCTCAGGGGGCCCATAATGAAAAACTGTTTTTT. It translates to CASSSQGAHNEKLFF.

This clonotype was counted a few times. This chain uses TRBV15 with TRBJ2-1, with D possibly being TRBD2 (6 bases). This CDR3 comprises 13 residues. V gave up 6 bases and J gave up 6 bases, with 12 bases separating them. CDR1 and CDR2 from the germline V gene are LNHNV and YYDKDF (reference sequence). The chain's CDR3 is CATSGLRGNEQFF. CDR3 sequence (DNA): TGTGCCACCAGTGGACTAAGAGGCAATGAGCAGTTCTTC.

This clonotype was recorded many times. This chain connects TRBV11-2 to TRBJ1-5; D gene uncertain. The CDR3 covers 13 residues. V lost 10 bases and J 4 bases, leaving 14 bases between the germline ends. The germline V gene encodes CDR1 SGHAT and CDR2 FQNNGV. CDR3 loop: CATSIGQNQPQHF. For the CDR3, the DNA is TGTGCCACCTCGATCGGGCAGAATCAGCCCCAGCATTTT.